This TCR beta chain was documented in a study of tumor and adjacent non-tumor tissue in lung cancer. Many counts were recorded for this clonotype. No cell sorting was done before RNA was extracted from the tissue. Donors were chemotherapy-naive, newly diagnosed lung cancer surgical patients in China, August–late 2014. The library came from three nested PCR rounds adapted from ARM-PCR protocols. Using its own MiXCR run on the multiplex PCR reads, TCRdb lists one record per CDR3 protein. The sample shows under 100,000 distinct CDR3 sequences, nearly 70% of them seen only once. V was clipped by 1 base and J by 2 bases; unmatched bases: 4. Germline loops: CDR1 DFQATT, CDR2 SNEGSKA (reference sequence). This CDR3 has 16 residues.

V and J are TRBV20-1 and TRBJ2-3, with 12 bases aligning to TRBD2. This TCR came from a woman in her seventies with non-small cell lung cancer. Material: lung tumor tissue. The CDR3, as DNA: TGCAGTGCTAGAGGACTAGCGGGAGCGTTCACAGATACGCAGTATTTT. Translating it yields CSARGLAGAFTDTQYF.